The 29 T cell receptor beta chains below come from one sample, sequenced in a study of OX40 agonist ivuxolimab in advanced cancers. Produced via immunoSEQ multiplex PCR; TCRdb's table is partial and in-frame only. The repertoire has approximately 84,000 clones, 75% to 95% of them found once; the top ten carry more than 0.35%. Specimen: CD4+ or CD8+ T cells sorted from blood, collected in a trial of the OX40 agonist ivuxolimab. The receptors were sampled from an adult with an advanced solid tumor such as melanoma, head and neck, liver or kidney cancer.

The rearrangement links TRBV5-4 to TRBJ2-7; 10 nucleotides agree with TRBD1. The CDR3 covers 15 residues. V lost 4 bases, J lost 3 bases, and 7 bases stayed unmatched. Germline assignment: CDR1 SGHNT and CDR2 YYREEE (reference sequence). The CDR3 reads CASSRGGTGDYEQYF. The CDR3 DNA reads as TGTGCCAGCAGCCGGGGGGGGACAGGGGACTACGAGCAGTACTTC. Full variable domain (rest looked up from reference TRBV5-4 and TRBJ2-7): ETGVTQSPTHLIKTRGQQVTLRCSSQSGHNTVSWYQQALGQGPQFIFQYYREEENGRGNFPPRFSGLQFPNYSSELNVNALELDDSALYLCASSRGGTGDYEQYFGPGTRLTVT.

The chain carries TRBV28 and TRBJ2-3, with TRBD2 matching over 9 bases. Germline loops: CDR1 MDHEN, CDR2 SYDVKM. This CDR3 contains 15 residues. V gave up 5 bases and J gave up 5 bases; unmatched junction bases: 8. This chain's CDR3 is CASSTPSGALDTQYF. CDR3 sequence (DNA): TGTGCCAGCAGTACCCCTAGCGGGGCGTTAGATACGCAGTATTTT.

The chain links TRBV6-6 to TRBJ1-2; 8 positions agree with TRBD1. The CDR3 is 13 amino acids. The ends lost 6 bases at V and 8 bases at J; junction bases unmatched: 8. Germline-derived CDR1 and CDR2 are MNHNY and SVGAGI (reference sequence). The CDR3 reads CASRLDRGGGYTF. The CDR3 DNA reads as TGTGCCAGCAGGCTCGACAGGGGTGGCGGCTACACCTTC.

This clone appeared a few times. The gene calls are TRBV7-3 and TRBJ2-1; D could derive from TRBD1 or TRBD2 (7 bases each). The V end was cut by 5 bases, the J end by 0 bases, with 14 bases between. The length of the CDR3 is 16 residues. Germline V gene data show CDR1 as SGHTA and CDR2 as FQGTGA. CDR3 sequence reads: CASSPSGDSSYNEQFF. CDR3 coding DNA: TGTGCCAGCAGCCCCAGCGGGGACAGCTCCTACAATGAGCAGTTCTTC.

This clone has only one observation. The chain recombines TRBV19 with TRBJ2-3, with TRBD2 identical over 7 bases. This CDR3 spans 17 amino acids. J lost 4 bases, V lost 4 bases, and 14 bases had no gene match. The germline V gene has CDR1 LNHDA and CDR2 SQIVND (reference sequence). The CDR3 bases are TGTGCCAGTAGTAAAGCCCAAAAGGGAGGGGTTGCAGATACGCAGTATTTT. Translated, it gives CASSKAQKGGVADTQYF.

The chain recombines TRBV9 with TRBJ2-1; D gene ambiguous. CDR1 SGDLS and CDR2 YYNGEE come from the germline V gene. The CDR3 consists of 14 residues. Trimming took off 0 bases at V and 4 bases at J, with 8 bases between the two ends. For the CDR3, the DNA is TGTGCCAGCAGCGTAGGGGCGGTTTACAATGAGCAGTTCTTC. Its protein is CASSVGAVYNEQFF. Together with reference TRBV9 and TRBJ2-1, the CDR3 gives the full variable domain: DSGVTQTPKHLITATGQRVTLRCSPRSGDLSVYWYQQSLDQGLQFLIQYYNGEERAKGNILERFSAQQFPDLHSELNLSSLELGDSALYFCASSVGAVYNEQFFGPGTRLTVL.

The V gene is TRBV10-1, the J gene TRBJ2-2, with 8 bases aligning to TRBD1. Germline V gene data show CDR1 as WNHNN and CDR2 as SYGVQD (reference sequence). With 5 bases clipped from V and 1 base from J, the junction kept 3 bases outside the gene matches. This CDR3 region has 15 residues. The DNA of the CDR3 is TGCGCCAGCAGTAGACAGGGGATGAACACCGGGGAGCTGTTTTTT. Translating gives CASSRQGMNTGELFF.

This sequence joins TRBV21-1 and TRBJ2-7; the D call of TRBD2 is as the table states it, not checked on the DNA. TRBV21-1 has pseudogene status. The CDR3 runs to 15 residues. The DNA of the CDR3 is TGTGCCAGCAGCAAAGAAGGTGTCAGGACTTACGAGCAGTACTTC. Encoded protein: CASSKEGVRTYEQYF.

This clone showed up just once. This chain uses TRBV9 with TRBJ2-3, with TRBD1 matching over 7 bases. The CDR3 consists of 16 residues. Per the germline V gene, CDR1 is SGDLS and CDR2 is YYNGEE. The V and J ends lost 3 bases and 1 base, in that order; junction bases with no gene match: 8. The CDR3 here is CASSATGTTGTDTQYF. The CDR3, as DNA: TGTGCCAGCAGCGCGACAGGGACGACTGGCACAGATACGCAGTATTTT.

The chain recombines TRBV27 with TRBJ2-4, with D possibly matching TRBD2 (6 bases). Germline V gives CDR1 MNHEY, CDR2 SMNVEV (reference sequence). The CDR3 runs 21 residues. Trimming pared 4 bases from V and 2 bases from J, leaving 30 bases between. The CDR3 reads CASSSSLRAGGSGSSKNIQYF. The CDR3 DNA reads as TGTGCCAGCAGTTCCTCTCTCCGGGCCGGGGGAAGCGGGTCGTCCAAAAACATTCAGTACTTC.

CDR3 in amino acids: CASSLSRGGQETQYF. The CDR3 DNA is TGTGCCAGCAGCTTAAGTCGGGGGGGCCAAGAGACCCAGTACTTC. The rearrangement joins TRBV7-2 to TRBJ2-5; 8 bases line up with TRBD2. Germline V lookup: CDR1 SGHTA, CDR2 FQGNSA. Trimming took 2 bases from V and 1 from J; bases not matched to a gene: 3. The CDR3 has 15 amino acids.

The V and J genes are TRBV5-4 and TRBJ1-2, with TRBD1 matching 7 bases. CDR3 length: 12 amino acids. J was trimmed by 7 bases and V by 4 bases; bases with no gene match: 4. Germline V gene sequence: CDR1 SGHNT, CDR2 YYREEE (reference sequence). This CDR3 reads CASSRQGLGYTF. CDR3 nucleotides: TGTGCCAGCAGCCGACAGGGACTTGGCTACACCTTC.

V is TRBV4-3 and J is TRBJ2-3; 7 bases align to TRBD1. J lost 1 base, V lost 8 bases, and 6 bases had no gene match. The CDR3 has 14 amino acids. Looked up from germline, CDR1 is LGHNA and CDR2 is YSLEER. The CDR3 region is CASGQVQGTDTQYF. In DNA, the CDR3 is TGCGCCAGCGGACAGGTTCAGGGCACAGATACGCAGTATTTT.

J is TRBJ1-2 and V is TRBV28; D uncertain. V shed 8 bases and J shed 5 bases, with 12 bases lying between them. The CDR3 covers 12 residues. CDR1 MDHEN and CDR2 SYDVKM come from the germline V gene. The CDR3 region has the DNA TGTGCCAGCGGAAGCCGCGAATATGGCTACACCTTC. Encoded protein: CASGSREYGYTF.

V gene TRBV7-9 combines with J gene TRBJ1-1, with a weak D call TRBD1 (6 bases). The ends were cut back, 5 bases at V and 0 bases at J, with 19 bases in the middle. The CDR3 is 17 amino acids. CDR1 and CDR2 from the germline V gene are SEHNR and FQNEAQ (reference sequence). CDR3 DNA: TGTGCCAGCAGCCCCGCGGCAGGGGCCCTACTGAACACTGAAGCTTTCTTT. This sequence encodes CASSPAAGALLNTEAFF.

The chain couples TRBV29-1 to TRBJ2-1; 13 bases match TRBD2. Germline V CDR1 and CDR2: SQVTM, ANQGSEA. The junction had 6 bases not matched to a gene; V was cut back by 6 bases and J by 7 bases. The CDR3 totals 14 residues. The CDR3 DNA is TGCAGCGTGTCCGGGACTAGCGGGGATAATGAGCAGTTCTTC. The encoded protein is CSVSGTSGDNEQFF.

This clone was counted a single time. The V and J genes are TRBV4-1 and TRBJ2-5; D not certain. V lost 4 bases and J lost 5, with 17 bases in between. The length of the CDR3 is 15 residues. Germline CDR1 MGHRA, CDR2 YSYEKL. The CDR3 spells CASSLGGRAMETQYF. In DNA form, the CDR3 reads TGCGCCAGCAGCCTAGGCGGTAGGGCAATGGAGACCCAGTACTTC.

As DNA, the CDR3 is TGTGCCAGCAGCTTTAGCGGGGGAAGAGGAGAGACCCAGTACTTC. Encoded protein: CASSFSGGRGETQYF. The chain has TRBV5-5 and TRBJ2-5; 9 nucleotides agree with TRBD2. Germline V gene lookup returns CDR1 SGHKS and CDR2 YYEKEE (reference sequence). The CDR3 is 15 amino acids. The J segment lost 4 bases and the V segment lost 2 bases, leaving 6 bases of the junction unmatched.

The chain uses TRBV28 and TRBJ1-2, with TRBD1 as a possible D gene (6 bases). V lost 10 bases, J lost 7 bases, and 19 bases lay in between. The CDR3 length is 13 residues. CDR1 MDHEN and CDR2 SYDVKM come from the germline V gene. The CDR3 sequence is CAILKGGAGGYTF. CDR3 nucleotides: TGTGCCATCTTAAAGGGGGGCGCGGGTGGCTACACCTTC.

This clone was detected only once. The chain is built from TRBV19 and TRBJ1-2; D is unresolved. Trimming shortened V by 8 bases and J by 3 bases, and 10 bases separated the two germline ends. The CDR3 extends over 12 amino acids. Germline loops: CDR1 LNHDA, CDR2 SQIVND (reference sequence). CDR3 DNA: TGTGCCAGTGGCCCGGGAGACTATGGCTACACCTTC. It specifies CASGPGDYGYTF.

The chain couples TRBV7-6 to TRBJ1-4; D uncertain. Trimming removed 5 bases from V and 4 bases from J, with 14 bases in between. The CDR3 totals 15 residues. Germline V CDR1 and CDR2: SGHVS, FNYEAQ. CDR3 in DNA: TGTGCCAGCAGCGGCGGCGACGGTTATAATGAAAAACTGTTTTTT. Its protein is CASSGGDGYNEKLFF.

The J gene is TRBJ1-3, the V gene TRBV28; no clear D. V shed 7 bases and J shed 0 bases, with 13 bases lying between them. The CDR3 has 15 residues. CDR1 MDHEN and CDR2 SYDVKM come from the germline V gene. The CDR3 reads CASTGGDSSGNTIYF. DNA of the CDR3: TGTGCCAGCACGGGAGGAGATAGCTCTGGAAACACCATATATTTT.

This clone was seen a handful of times. This rearrangement joins TRBV28 to TRBJ1-5; D is ambiguous. Germline lookup yields CDR1 MDHEN and CDR2 SYDVKM. There are 14 residues in the CDR3. Between the trimmed V and J ends, which lost 8 bases and 2 bases, there was a span of 13 bases. CDR3 sequence reads: CASHSRTGNQPQHF. The CDR3 bases are TGTGCCAGCCACAGTAGGACTGGCAATCAGCCCCAGCATTTT.

This chain connects TRBV5-1 to TRBJ1-1; no clear D. From germline, CDR1 is SGHRS and CDR2 YFSETQ. This CDR3 has 14 amino acids. The V end was cut by 0 bases, the J end by 1 base, with 7 bases between. CDR3 DNA: TGCGCCAGCAGCTTGGCCAGGCAGAACACTGAAGCTTTCTTT. This gives the protein CASSLARQNTEAFF.

This chain links TRBV5-1 with TRBJ2-1; 8 bases align to TRBD2. The ends lost 0 bases at V and 7 bases at J; junction bases unmatched: 0. The germline V gene has CDR1 SGHRS and CDR2 YFSETQ. This CDR3 region has 13 residues. The CDR3 nucleotides are TGCGCCAGCAGCTTGGCGGGAGGGAATGAGCAGTTCTTC. Translating gives CASSLAGGNEQFF.

This chain joins TRBV4-2 and TRBJ2-3, with TRBD2 identical over 8 bases. CDR3 length equals 16 residues. The germline gives CDR1 LGHNA, CDR2 YNFKEQ. The trim removed 1 base at V and 3 bases at J, leaving 6 bases unmatched. The DNA for the CDR3 is TGTGCCAGCAGCCAAGGGTCTAGCGGGCTAACAGATACGCAGTATTTT. Translation: CASSQGSSGLTDTQYF.

The chain links TRBV7-9 to TRBJ1-2; tentative D call: TRBD1 (5 bases). Germline lookup yields CDR1 SEHNR and CDR2 FQNEAQ (reference sequence). Trimming took 3 bases from V and 2 from J, leaving 7 bases between them. The CDR3 extends over 13 amino acids. CDR3 nucleotides: TGTGCCAGCAGCTTGGGGGGGAACTATGGCTACACCTTC. As protein: CASSLGGNYGYTF.

V is TRBV19 and J is TRBJ1-6; 9 nucleotides line up with TRBD1. The germline V gene has CDR1 LNHDA and CDR2 SQIVND (reference sequence). CDR3 length: 15 residues. With V trimmed by 3 bases and J by 9 bases, 6 bases remained unmatched. CDR3 nucleotide sequence: TGTGCCAGTAGTATCGACGGGACAGGGTTTTCACCCCTCCACTTT. Protein: CASSIDGTGFSPLHF.

The rearrangement links TRBV5-6 to TRBJ1-2; perhaps TRBD1 as D (5 bases). The germline V gene encodes CDR1 SGHDT and CDR2 YYEEEE. The CDR3 sequence is 14 residues long. The germline V and J ends were trimmed by 0 bases and 4 bases, with 10 bases remaining between them. The CDR3 loop is CASSLAGGGYGYTF. CDR3 nucleotides: TGTGCCAGCAGCTTGGCCGGGGGTGGCTATGGCTACACCTTC.